This T cell receptor (beta chain) was identified during a study of shared clonotypes between healthy human individuals. Study background: Each donor's CD4 naive and CD4 memory cells filled three plates apiece, CD8 naive two, and CD8 memory one. Study-wide findings and caveats: Shared clonotypes: about 4.6% naive CD4, under 4% naive CD8, about 2.5% memory CD4, approximately 0.37% memory CD8.

The table lists this clone with a count of one. Antigen: not known. It was at deep level that the assay was run. Several immunoSEQ plates received, in even portions, the genomic DNA of each subset. Here immunoSEQ multiplex PCR was the method, and the copy in TCRdb shows in-frame clones only, minus some. The data contain 2 million to 2.5 million clones, approximately 96% of them singletons. This sequence originates from a man between 18 and 35 years old in good health. Sequencing used naive CD4+ T cells sorted from blood. Subset noted: CD45RA+ positively selected.

DNA of the CDR3: TGTGCCAGCAGCTTAATAATAGCGGGATCGGAGACCCAGTACTTC. Translated, it gives CASSLIIAGSETQYF. The rearrangement links TRBV7-9 to TRBJ2-5; 8 bases agree with TRBD2. The germline gives CDR1 SEHNR, CDR2 FQNEAQ (reference sequence). The CDR3 has 15 residues. V lost 2 bases to trimming and J lost 5 bases; unmatched junction nucleotides: 7.